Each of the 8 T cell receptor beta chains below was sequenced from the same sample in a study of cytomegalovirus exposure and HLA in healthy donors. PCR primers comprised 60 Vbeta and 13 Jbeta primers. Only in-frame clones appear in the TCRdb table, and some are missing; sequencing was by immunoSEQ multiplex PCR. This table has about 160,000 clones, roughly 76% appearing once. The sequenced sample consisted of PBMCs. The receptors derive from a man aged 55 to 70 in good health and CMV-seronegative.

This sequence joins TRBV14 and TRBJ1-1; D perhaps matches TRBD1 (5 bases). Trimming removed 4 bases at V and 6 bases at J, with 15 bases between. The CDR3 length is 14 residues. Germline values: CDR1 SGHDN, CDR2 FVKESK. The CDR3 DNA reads TGTGCCAGCAGCCGGGGGGGATGGGGCCCTGAAGCTTTCTTT. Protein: CASSRGGWGPEAFF.

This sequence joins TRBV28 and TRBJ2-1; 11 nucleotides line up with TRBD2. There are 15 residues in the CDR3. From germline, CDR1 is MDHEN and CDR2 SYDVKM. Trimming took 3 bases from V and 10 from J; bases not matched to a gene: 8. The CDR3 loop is CASSLFSGRAGEQFF. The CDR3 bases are TGTGCCAGCAGTTTGTTTAGCGGGAGGGCCGGAGAGCAGTTCTTC.

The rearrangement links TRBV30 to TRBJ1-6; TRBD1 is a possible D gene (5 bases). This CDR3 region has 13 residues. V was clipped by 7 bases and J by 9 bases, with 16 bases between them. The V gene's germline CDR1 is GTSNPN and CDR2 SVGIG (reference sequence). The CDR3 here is CAYATDLGSPLHF. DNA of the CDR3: TGTGCCTACGCGACAGATCTTGGTTCACCCCTCCACTTT.

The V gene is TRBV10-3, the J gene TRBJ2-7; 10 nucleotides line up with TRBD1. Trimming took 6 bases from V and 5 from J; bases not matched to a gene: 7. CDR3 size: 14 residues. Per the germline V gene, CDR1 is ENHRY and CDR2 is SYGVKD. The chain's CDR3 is CAIRSGTGDHEQYF. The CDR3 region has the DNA TGTGCCATCAGGTCCGGGACAGGGGACCACGAGCAGTACTTC.

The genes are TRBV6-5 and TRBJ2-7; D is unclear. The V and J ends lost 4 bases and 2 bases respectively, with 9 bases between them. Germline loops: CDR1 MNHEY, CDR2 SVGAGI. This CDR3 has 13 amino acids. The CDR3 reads CASSSRRPYEQYF. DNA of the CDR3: TGTGCCAGCAGTTCGCGCCGTCCCTACGAGCAGTACTTC.

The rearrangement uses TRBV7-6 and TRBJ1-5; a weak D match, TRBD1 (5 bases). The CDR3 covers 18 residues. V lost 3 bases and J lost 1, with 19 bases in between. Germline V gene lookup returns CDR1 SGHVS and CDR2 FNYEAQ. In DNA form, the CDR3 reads TGTGCCAGCAGCTTCTCCAGGGCGAAGGGGTCGAGCAATCAGCCCCAGCATTTT. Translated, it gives CASSFSRAKGSSNQPQHF.

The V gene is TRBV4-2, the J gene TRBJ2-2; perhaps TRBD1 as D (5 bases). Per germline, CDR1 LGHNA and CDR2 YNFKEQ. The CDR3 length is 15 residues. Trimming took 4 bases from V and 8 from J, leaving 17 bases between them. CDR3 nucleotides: TGTGCCAGCAGCCCCCTCAGGTTGGGGCCAGGGGAGCTGTTTTTT. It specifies CASSPLRLGPGELFF.

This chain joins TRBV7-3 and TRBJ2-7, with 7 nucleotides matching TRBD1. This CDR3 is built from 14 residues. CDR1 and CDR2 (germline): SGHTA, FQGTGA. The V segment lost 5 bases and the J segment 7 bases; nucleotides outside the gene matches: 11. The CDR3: CASSLTGDPREQYF. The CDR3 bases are TGTGCCAGCAGCCTCACAGGGGACCCTAGGGAGCAGTACTTC.